A single sample gave rise to the 10 T cell receptor beta chains below, sequenced in a study of breast tumors, draining lymph nodes, adjacent tissues. Breast cancer patients provided tissue from their axillary draining lymph nodes. TCRdb used MiXCR to reprocess the multiplex PCR reads, holding one entry per CDR3 protein. This table holds 200,000 to 300,000 distinct CDR3 sequences, around 31% found once. The sample taken for sequencing was axillary lymph node tissue. All receptors derive from a female donor with breast cancer. Some clones in this sample may be carry-over from other donors' samples.

This clonotype was seen repeatedly, ten times or more. The chain combines TRBV6-5 with TRBJ2-1; 13 bases line up with TRBD2. The germline V gene has CDR1 MNHEY and CDR2 SVGAGI. Losses at the gene ends were 5 bases for V and 12 bases for J; bases not matched to a gene: 13. The CDR3 has 16 amino acids. The CDR3 bases are TGTGCCAGCAGTCTTCTCGGCGGGACTAGCGGGATGGGGCAGTTCTTC. As protein: CASSLLGGTSGMGQFF.

The genes are TRBV24-1 and TRBJ2-3; 11 bases fit TRBD2. This CDR3 contains 17 residues. Germline loops: CDR1 KGHDR, CDR2 SFDVKD. The J segment lost 5 bases and the V segment lost 5 bases, leaving 11 bases of the junction unmatched. CDR3 DNA: TGTGCCACCAGTGCTAGGGGTCTAGCGGGAGGTAAAGATACGCAGTATTTT. Residues: CATSARGLAGGKDTQYF.

This sequence joins TRBV19 and TRBJ2-5, with 9 bases aligning to TRBD1. Germline V gene sequence: CDR1 LNHDA, CDR2 SQIVND (reference sequence). The ends lost 4 bases at V and 4 bases at J; junction bases unmatched: 7. The CDR3 has 15 residues. The CDR3 region is CASSNGTGWGETQYF. The CDR3 nucleotides read TGTGCCAGTAGTAACGGGACAGGGTGGGGAGAGACCCAGTACTTC.

This clonotype was observed a handful of times. A much larger clonotype is one base distant, so this may be a read error. V gene TRBV20-1 combines with J gene TRBJ1-5, with a tentative D call TRBD1 (5 bases). Looked up from germline, CDR1 is DFQATT and CDR2 is SNEGSKA (reference sequence). V lost 1 base and J lost 9, with 16 bases in between. The CDR3 runs 14 residues. The CDR3 here is CSARGGGRGPPQHF. The CDR3 DNA reads as TGCAGTGCTAGAGGGGGGGGAAGGGGACCGCCCCAGCATTTT.

This clonotype appeared many times. The chain combines TRBV5-6 with TRBJ1-5; D not certain. Trimming took 4 bases from V and 6 from J, leaving 17 bases between them. Germline lookup yields CDR1 SGHDT and CDR2 YYEEEE. The CDR3 has 15 residues. The CDR3 spells CASSLRAPGSQPQHF. The CDR3 DNA is TGTGCCAGCAGCCTCCGGGCCCCGGGCAGTCAGCCCCAGCATTTT.

In this sample, this clonotype turned up once. The gene calls are TRBV9 and TRBJ1-4; no clear D. The germline V gene encodes CDR1 SGDLS and CDR2 YYNGEE. This CDR3 contains 15 residues. With 0 bases removed from V and 8 bases from J, the gap between germline ends came to 14 bases. The CDR3 spells CASSVAIRGGEKLFF. The CDR3 bases are TGTGCCAGCAGCGTAGCCATCCGGGGAGGCGAAAAACTGTTTTTT.

V is TRBV12-5 and J is TRBJ1-1, with a possible D match to TRBD1 (5 bases). Trimming left V 2 bases short and J 1 base short, with 8 bases between. Germline values: CDR1 LGHNT, CDR2 FRNRAP. This CDR3 contains 14 residues. CDR3 region: CASGLWQGNTEAFF. The DNA of the CDR3 is TGTGCTAGTGGTTTGTGGCAGGGGAACACTGAAGCTTTCTTT.

Details on this clonotype: It may be a read error: a sequence one base away is much more abundant. This CDR3 is CASNTPGRGDYEQYF. The DNA for the CDR3 is TGTGCCAGTAATACCCCCGGCAGGGGGGACTACGAGCAGTACTTC. The genes are TRBV19 and TRBJ2-7, with D perhaps matching TRBD1 (7 bases). V was pared by 7 bases and J by 3 bases, with 19 bases between. CDR1 and CDR2 (germline): LNHDA, SQIVND (reference sequence). CDR3 length: 15 residues.

This clonotype occurred a few times. This chain uses TRBV6-1 with TRBJ2-1; D is unclear. In germline, CDR1 is MNHNS, CDR2 SASEGT. The CDR3 contains 13 residues. V lost 4 bases to trimming and J lost 6 bases, with 10 bases between them. In DNA form, the CDR3 reads TGTGCCAGCAGTGCCTCCTACCCCAATGAGCAGTTCTTC. The encoded protein is CASSASYPNEQFF.

A remark on this clonotype: A much larger clone differs from this one at a single base, so this may be a read error. In DNA, the CDR3 is TGTGCCAGTAGTATTGCGCAGGGGGCATACAATGAGCGGTTCTTC. Translation: CASSIAQGAYNERFF. The chain employs TRBV19 and TRBJ2-1, with 8 positions matching TRBD1. CDR1 and CDR2 from the germline V gene are LNHDA and SQIVND (reference sequence). The CDR3 extends over 15 amino acids.